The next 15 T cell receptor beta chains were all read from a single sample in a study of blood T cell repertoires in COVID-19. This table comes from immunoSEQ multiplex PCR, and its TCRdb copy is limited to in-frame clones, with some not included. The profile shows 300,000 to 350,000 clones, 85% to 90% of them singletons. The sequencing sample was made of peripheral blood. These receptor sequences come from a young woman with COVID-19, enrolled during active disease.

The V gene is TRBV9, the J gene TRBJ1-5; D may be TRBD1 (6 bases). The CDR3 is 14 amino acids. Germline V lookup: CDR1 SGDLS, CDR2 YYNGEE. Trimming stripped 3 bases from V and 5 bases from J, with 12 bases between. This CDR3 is CASSAQAGDQPQHF. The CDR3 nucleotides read TGTGCCAGCAGCGCCCAAGCAGGGGATCAGCCCCAGCATTTT.

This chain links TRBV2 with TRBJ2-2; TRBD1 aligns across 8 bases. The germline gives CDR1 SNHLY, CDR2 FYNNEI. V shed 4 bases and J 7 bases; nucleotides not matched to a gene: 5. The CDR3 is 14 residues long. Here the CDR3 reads CASSGFGQGGELFF. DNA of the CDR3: TGTGCCAGCAGTGGGTTCGGACAGGGCGGGGAGCTGTTTTTT.

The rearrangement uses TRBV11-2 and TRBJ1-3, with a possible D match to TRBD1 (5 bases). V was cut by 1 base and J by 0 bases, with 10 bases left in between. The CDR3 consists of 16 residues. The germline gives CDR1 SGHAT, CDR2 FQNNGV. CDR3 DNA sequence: TGTGCCAGCAGCTTAGCCCCAGGGCGCTCTGGAAACACCATATATTTT. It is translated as CASSLAPGRSGNTIYF.

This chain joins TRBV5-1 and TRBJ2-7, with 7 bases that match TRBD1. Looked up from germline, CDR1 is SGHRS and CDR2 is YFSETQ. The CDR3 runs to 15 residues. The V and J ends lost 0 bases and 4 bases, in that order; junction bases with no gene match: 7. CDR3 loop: CASSLGGTDIYEQYF. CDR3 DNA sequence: TGCGCCAGCAGCTTGGGGGGGACAGATATATACGAGCAGTACTTC.

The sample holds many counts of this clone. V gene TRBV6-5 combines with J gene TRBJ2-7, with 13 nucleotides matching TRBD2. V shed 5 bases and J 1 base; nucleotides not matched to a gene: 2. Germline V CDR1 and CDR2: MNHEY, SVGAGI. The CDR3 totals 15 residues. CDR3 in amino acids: CASSRLAGGSYEQYF. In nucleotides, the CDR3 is TGTGCCAGCAGTCGACTAGCGGGGGGATCCTACGAGCAGTACTTC.

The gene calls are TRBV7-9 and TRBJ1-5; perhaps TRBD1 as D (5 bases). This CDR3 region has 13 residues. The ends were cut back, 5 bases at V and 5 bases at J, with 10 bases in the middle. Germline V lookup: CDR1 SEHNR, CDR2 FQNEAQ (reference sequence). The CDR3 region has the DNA TGTGCCAGCAGCACATGGGGGGATCAGCCCCAGCATTTT. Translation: CASSTWGDQPQHF.

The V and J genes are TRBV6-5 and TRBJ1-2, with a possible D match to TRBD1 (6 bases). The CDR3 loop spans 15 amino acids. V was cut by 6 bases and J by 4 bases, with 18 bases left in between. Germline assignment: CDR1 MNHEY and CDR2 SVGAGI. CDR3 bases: TGTGCCAGCAGACCCTACTCGACAGGTGCCTATGGCTACACCTTC. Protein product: CASRPYSTGAYGYTF.

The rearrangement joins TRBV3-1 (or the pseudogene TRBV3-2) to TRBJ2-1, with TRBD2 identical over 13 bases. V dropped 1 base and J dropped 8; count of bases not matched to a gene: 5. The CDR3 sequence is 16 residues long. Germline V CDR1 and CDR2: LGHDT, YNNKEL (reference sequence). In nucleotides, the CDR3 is TGTGCCAGCAGCCAAGGCACTAGCGGGAGGGTCTATGAGCAGTTCTTC. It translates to CASSQGTSGRVYEQFF.

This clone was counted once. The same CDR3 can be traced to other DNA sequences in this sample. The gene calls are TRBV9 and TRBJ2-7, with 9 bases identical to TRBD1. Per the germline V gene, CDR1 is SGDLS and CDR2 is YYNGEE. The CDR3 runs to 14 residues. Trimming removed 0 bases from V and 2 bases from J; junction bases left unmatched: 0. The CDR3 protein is CASSVGTGAYEQYF. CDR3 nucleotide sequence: TGTGCCAGCAGCGTAGGGACAGGGGCCTACGAGCAGTACTTC.

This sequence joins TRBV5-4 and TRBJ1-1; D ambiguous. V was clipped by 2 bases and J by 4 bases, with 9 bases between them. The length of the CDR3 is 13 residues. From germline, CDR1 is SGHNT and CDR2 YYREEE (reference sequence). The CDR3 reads CASSFEAATEAFF. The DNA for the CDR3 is TGTGCCAGCAGCTTCGAGGCGGCCACTGAAGCTTTCTTT.

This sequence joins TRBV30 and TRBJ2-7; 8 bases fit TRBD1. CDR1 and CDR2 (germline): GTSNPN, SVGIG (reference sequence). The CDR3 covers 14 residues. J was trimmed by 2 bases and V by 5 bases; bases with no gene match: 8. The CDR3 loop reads CAWSPGTGPYEQYF. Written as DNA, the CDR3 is TGTGCCTGGTCCCCGGGGACAGGCCCCTACGAGCAGTACTTC.

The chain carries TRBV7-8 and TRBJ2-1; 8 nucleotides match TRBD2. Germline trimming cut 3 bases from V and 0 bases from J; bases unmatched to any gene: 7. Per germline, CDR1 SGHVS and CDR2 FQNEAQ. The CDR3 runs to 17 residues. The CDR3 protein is CASSLVASGLSYNEQFF. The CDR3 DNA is TGTGCCAGCAGCTTGGTGGCTAGCGGGCTCTCCTACAATGAGCAGTTCTTC.

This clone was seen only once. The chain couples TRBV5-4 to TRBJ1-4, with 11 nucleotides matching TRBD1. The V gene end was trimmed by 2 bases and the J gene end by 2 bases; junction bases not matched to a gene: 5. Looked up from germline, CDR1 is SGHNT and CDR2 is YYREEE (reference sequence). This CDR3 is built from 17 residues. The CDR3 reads CASSFGQGALTNEKLFF. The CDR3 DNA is TGTGCCAGCAGCTTTGGACAGGGGGCGCTGACTAATGAAAAACTGTTTTTT.

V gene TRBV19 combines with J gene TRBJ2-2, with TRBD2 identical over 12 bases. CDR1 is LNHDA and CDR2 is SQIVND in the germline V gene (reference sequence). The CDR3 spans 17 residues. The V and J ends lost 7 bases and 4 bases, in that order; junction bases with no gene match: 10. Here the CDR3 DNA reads TGTGCCAGTACCGCACTAGCGGGAGGATCCTCCACCGGGGAGCTGTTTTTT. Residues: CASTALAGGSSTGELFF.

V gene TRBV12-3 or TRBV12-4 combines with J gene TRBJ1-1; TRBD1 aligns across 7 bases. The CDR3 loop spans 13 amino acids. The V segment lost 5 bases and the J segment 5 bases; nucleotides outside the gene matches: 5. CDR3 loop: CASSLRTGTEAFF. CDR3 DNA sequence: TGTGCCAGCAGTCTACGGACAGGTACTGAAGCTTTCTTT.